The present T cell receptor (beta chain) was sequenced within a study of blood T cell repertoires in COVID-19. Method: immunoSEQ multiplex PCR; TCRdb's copy keeps in-frame clones and lacks some. In the table there are 150,000 to 200,000 clones, 86% of which are singletons. The receptor comes from a man aged 70-80 years with acute or convalescent COVID-19. The sample consisted of peripheral blood.

Written as DNA, the CDR3 is TGTGCCAGCAGTTTACTACTAGCGGGAAACTACGAGCAGTACTTC. It codes for CASSLLLAGNYEQYF. The chain has TRBV27 and TRBJ2-7, with TRBD2 matching over 10 bases. Trimming at V came to 2 bases and at J to 3 bases, leaving 4 bases not matched to a gene. The CDR3 sequence is 15 residues long. Per the germline V gene, CDR1 is MNHEY and CDR2 is SMNVEV (reference sequence).